The sequence of this T cell receptor beta chain was determined in a study of control samples from healthy donors and cancer patients. The assay was immunoSEQ multiplex PCR, and TCRdb's table has in-frame clones only and misses some. The sample contains 150,000 to 180,000 clones, approximately 94% of which appear only once. In germline, CDR1 is SGHDN, CDR2 FVKESK. The V gene lost 4 bases and the J gene lost 3 bases, with 21 bases spanning the gap. The CDR3 length is 17 residues. This receptor was obtained from a man aged 35 to 55 in good health. The sequenced sample consisted of blood. J is TRBJ2-5 and V is TRBV14; tentatively, D is TRBD1 or TRBD2 (6 bases each). The DNA of the CDR3 is TGTGCCAGCAGCCTATCCCCAAACAGGGAGGTAAAAGAGACCCAGTACTTC. Protein: CASSLSPNREVKETQYF.